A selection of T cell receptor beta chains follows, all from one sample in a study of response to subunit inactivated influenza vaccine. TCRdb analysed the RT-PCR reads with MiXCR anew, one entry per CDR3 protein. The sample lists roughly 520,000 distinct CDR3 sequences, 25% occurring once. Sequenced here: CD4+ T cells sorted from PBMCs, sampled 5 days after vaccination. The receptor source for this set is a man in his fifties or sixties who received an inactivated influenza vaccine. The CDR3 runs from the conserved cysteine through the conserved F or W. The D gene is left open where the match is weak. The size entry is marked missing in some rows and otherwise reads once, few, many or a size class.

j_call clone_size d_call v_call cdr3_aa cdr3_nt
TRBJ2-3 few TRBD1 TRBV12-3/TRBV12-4 CASSLAAGGVSTDTQYF TGTGCCAGCAGTTTAGCGGCAGGGGGTGTGAGCACAGATACGCAGTATTTT
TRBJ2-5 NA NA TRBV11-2 CASSPAVGETQYF TGTGCCAGCAGCCCAGCAGTAGGGGAGACCCAGTACTTC
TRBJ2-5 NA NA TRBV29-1 CSSTVAKETQYF TGCAGCTCTACAGTGGCGAAGGAGACCCAGTACTTC
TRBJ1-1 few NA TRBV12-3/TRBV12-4 CASSTRQNSMNTEAFF TGTGCCAGCAGTACTCGACAGAACTCAATGAACACTGAAGCTTTCTTT
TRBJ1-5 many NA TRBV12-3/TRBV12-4 CASRYSFGVNQPQHF TGTGCCAGCAGGTACTCCTTCGGGGTTAATCAGCCCCAGCATTTT
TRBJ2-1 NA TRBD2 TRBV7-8 CASSSIRGTSGTYNEQFF TGTGCCAGCAGCTCCATCAGGGGGACTAGCGGCACCTACAATGAGCAGTTCTTC
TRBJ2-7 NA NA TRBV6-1 CASSDFRDGTYEQYF TGTGCCAGCAGTGATTTCCGGGACGGGACCTACGAGCAGTACTTC
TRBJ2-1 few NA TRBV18 CASSNRVAVGNEQFF TGTGCCAGCTCAAACCGGGTAGCGGTGGGGAATGAGCAGTTCTTC
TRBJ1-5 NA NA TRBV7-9 CASSFKGSNQPQHF TGTGCCAGCAGCTTCAAGGGGAGCAATCAGCCCCAGCATTTT
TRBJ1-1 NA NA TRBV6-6 CVSSYSGDGAFF TGTGTCAGCAGTTACTCCGGGGACGGAGCTTTCTTT
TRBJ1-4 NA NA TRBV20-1 CSAPLGEKLFF TGCAGTGCTCCCTTGGGTGAAAAACTGTTTTTT
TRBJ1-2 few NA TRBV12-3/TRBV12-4 CASSPRDFGYTF TGTGCCAGCAGTCCACGTGACTTCGGCTACACCTTC
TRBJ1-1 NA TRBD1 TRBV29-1 CSVGAPGQGGTEAFF TGCAGCGTTGGGGCCCCGGGACAGGGGGGGACTGAAGCTTTCTTT
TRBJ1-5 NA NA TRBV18 CASSHRDHNQPQHF TGTGCCAGCTCACACAGGGATCACAATCAGCCCCAGCATTTT
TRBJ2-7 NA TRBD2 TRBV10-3 CAIRGTSVSYEQYF TGTGCCATCAGAGGGACTAGCGTCTCCTACGAGCAGTACTTC
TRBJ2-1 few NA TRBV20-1 CSARAGVGYNEQFF TGCAGTGCTAGAGCTGGGGTCGGTTACAATGAGCAGTTCTTC
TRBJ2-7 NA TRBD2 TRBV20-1 CSAQKTSGFYEQYF TGCAGTGCCCAGAAAACTAGCGGCTTCTACGAGCAGTACTTC
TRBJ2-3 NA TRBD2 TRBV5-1 CASSLRPLATSVVTDTQYF TGCGCCAGCAGCTTGAGGCCCCTCGCAACTAGCGTGGTCACAGATACGCAGTATTTT
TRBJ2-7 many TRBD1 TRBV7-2 CASSFRPTGPSYEQYF TGTGCCAGCAGCTTCCGACCGACAGGGCCCTCCTACGAGCAGTACTTC
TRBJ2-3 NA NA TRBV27 CASSLLGVTQYF TGTGCCAGCAGTTTATTAGGGGTTACGCAGTATTTT
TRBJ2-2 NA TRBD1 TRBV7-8 CASSHDPLRQGNTGELFF TGTGCCAGCAGCCACGACCCCCTCCGACAGGGGAACACCGGGGAGCTGTTTTTT
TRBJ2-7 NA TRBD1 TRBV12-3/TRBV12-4 CASSLSGARQGMPREQYF TGTGCCAGCAGTTTGTCGGGGGCACGACAGGGGATGCCCAGGGAGCAGTACTTC
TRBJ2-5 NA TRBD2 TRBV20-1 CSANSGIAGETQYF TGCAGTGCTAACAGCGGAATAGCGGGAGAGACCCAGTACTTC
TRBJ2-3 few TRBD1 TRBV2 CASSQDRGGPIIRYF TGTGCCAGCAGTCAGGACAGGGGAGGTCCGATTATCCGGTATTTT
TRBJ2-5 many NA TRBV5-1 CASSLGKETQYF TGTGCCAGCAGCTTAGGGAAAGAGACCCAGTACTTC
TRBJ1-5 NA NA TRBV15 CATTSQRFNQPQHF TGTGCCACCACATCACAACGGTTCAATCAGCCCCAGCATTTT
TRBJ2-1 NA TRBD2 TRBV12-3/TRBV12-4 CASSLSGRGNNEQFF TGTGCCAGCAGTTTGTCAGGGAGGGGAAACAATGAGCAGTTCTTC
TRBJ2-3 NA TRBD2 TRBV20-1 CSARDTRTSGGALDTQYF TGCAGTGCTAGAGATACGAGGACTAGCGGGGGGGCCTTGGATACGCAGTATTTT
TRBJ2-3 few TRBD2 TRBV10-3 CASAAGGQGDTQYF TGTGCCAGCGCAGCGGGGGGGCAGGGAGATACGCAGTATTTT
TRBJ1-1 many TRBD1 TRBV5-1 CASSSRDSMNTEAFF TGCGCCAGCAGCTCCCGGGACAGCATGAACACTGAAGCTTTCTTT
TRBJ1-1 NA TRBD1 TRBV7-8 CASSFSGGSGTEAFF TGTGCCAGCAGCTTTTCAGGGGGGAGTGGCACTGAAGCTTTCTTT
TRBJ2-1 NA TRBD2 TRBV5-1 CASSLGFTSDEQFF TGCGCCAGCAGCTTGGGTTTTACTAGCGACGAGCAGTTCTTC
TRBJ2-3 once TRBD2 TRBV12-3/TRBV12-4 CAFCSRTSGVYITDTQYF TGTGCCTTCTGTTCCCGGACTAGCGGTGTCTACATCACAGATACGCAGTATTTT
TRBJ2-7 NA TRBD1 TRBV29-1 CSVEAGTATGEQYF TGCAGCGTTGAAGCAGGGACAGCGACCGGCGAGCAGTACTTC
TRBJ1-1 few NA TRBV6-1 CASSPRGRGYTEAFF TGTGCCAGCAGTCCCAGGGGTCGAGGGTACACTGAAGCTTTCTTT
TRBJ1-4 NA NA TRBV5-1 CASSLVGGNAAEKLFF TGCGCCAGCAGCTTGGTCGGGGGGAATGCGGCTGAAAAACTGTTTTTT
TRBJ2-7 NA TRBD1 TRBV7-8 CASSLERTGNEQYF TGTGCCAGCAGCTTAGAAAGGACAGGGAACGAGCAGTACTTC
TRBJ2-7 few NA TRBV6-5 CASSYQQGGSRSYEQYF TGTGCCAGCAGTTACCAGCAGGGGGGGAGCCGCTCCTACGAGCAGTACTTC
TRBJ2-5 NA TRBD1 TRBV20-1 CSASGTVQETQYF TGCAGTGCTAGCGGGACAGTACAAGAGACCCAGTACTTC
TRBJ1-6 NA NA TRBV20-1 CSARGYGSPLHF TGCAGTGCTAGAGGCTACGGTTCACCCCTCCACTTT
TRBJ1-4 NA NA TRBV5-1 CASSSGNEKLFF TGCGCCAGCAGCTCGGGAAATGAAAAACTGTTTTTT
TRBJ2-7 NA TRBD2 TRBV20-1 CSARDSSGAYEQYF TGCAGTGCTAGAGATTCTAGCGGGGCCTACGAGCAGTACTTC
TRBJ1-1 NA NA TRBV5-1 CASSSWGGNTEAFF TGCGCCAGCAGCTCATGGGGAGGGAACACTGAAGCTTTCTTT
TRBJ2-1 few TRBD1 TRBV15 CATSMTGTGVYNEQFF TGTGCCACCAGTATGACCGGGACAGGGGTGTACAATGAGCAGTTCTTC
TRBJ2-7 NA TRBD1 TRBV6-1 CASTRSSNPGQVPYEQYF TGTGCCAGCACCCGCTCCTCGAATCCGGGACAGGTTCCCTACGAGCAGTACTTC
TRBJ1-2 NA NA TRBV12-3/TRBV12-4 CASSTSLGDRGGYTF TGTGCCAGCAGTACCTCCCTCGGGGACCGGGGAGGCTACACCTTC